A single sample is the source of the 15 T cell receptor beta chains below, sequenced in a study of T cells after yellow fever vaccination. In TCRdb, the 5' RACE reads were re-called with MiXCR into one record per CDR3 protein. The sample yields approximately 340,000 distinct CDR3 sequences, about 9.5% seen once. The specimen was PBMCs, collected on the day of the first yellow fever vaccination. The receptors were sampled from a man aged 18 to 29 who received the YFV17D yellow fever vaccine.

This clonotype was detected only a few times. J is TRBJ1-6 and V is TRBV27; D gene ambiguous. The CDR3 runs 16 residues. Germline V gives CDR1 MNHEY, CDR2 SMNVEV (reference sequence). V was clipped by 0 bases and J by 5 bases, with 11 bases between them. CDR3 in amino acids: CASSLSRTVNNSPLHF. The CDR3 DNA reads TGTGCCAGCAGTTTATCTCGGACGGTAAATAATTCACCCCTCCACTTT.

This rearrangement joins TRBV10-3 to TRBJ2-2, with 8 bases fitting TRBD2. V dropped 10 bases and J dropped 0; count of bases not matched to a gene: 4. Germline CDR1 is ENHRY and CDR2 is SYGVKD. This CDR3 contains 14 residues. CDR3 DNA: TGTGCCACCCGGGAGGGCGCGAACACCGGGGAGCTGTTTTTT. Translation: CATREGANTGELFF.

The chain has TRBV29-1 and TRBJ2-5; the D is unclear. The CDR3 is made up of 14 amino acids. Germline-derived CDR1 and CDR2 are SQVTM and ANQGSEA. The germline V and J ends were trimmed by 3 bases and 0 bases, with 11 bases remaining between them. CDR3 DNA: TGCAGCGTTGATACCCTCAAGTACCAAGAGACCCAGTACTTC. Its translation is CSVDTLKYQETQYF.

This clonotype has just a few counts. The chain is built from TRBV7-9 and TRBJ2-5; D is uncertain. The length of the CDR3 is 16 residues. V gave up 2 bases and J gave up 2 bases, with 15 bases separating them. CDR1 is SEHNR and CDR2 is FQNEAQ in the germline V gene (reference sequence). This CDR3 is CASSLIYGYPQETQYF. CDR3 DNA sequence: TGTGCCAGCAGCTTAATTTACGGCTACCCGCAAGAGACCCAGTACTTC.

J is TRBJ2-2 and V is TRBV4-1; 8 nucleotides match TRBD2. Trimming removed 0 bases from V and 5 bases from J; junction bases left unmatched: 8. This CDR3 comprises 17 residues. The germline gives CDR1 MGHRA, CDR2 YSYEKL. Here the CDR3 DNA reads TGCGCCAGCAGCCAAGACGGGCCGGGGGGGTATACCGGGGAGCTGTTTTTT. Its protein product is CASSQDGPGGYTGELFF.

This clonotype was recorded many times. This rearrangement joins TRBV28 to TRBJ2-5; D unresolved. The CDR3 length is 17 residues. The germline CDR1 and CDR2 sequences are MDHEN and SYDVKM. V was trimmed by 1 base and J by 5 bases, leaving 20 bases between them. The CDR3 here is CASSLFSLQGSGETQYF. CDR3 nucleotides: TGTGCCAGCAGTTTATTTTCTCTACAAGGGTCCGGGGAGACCCAGTACTTC.

The CDR3 loop is CASSHPSGDEQFF. As DNA, the CDR3 is TGCGCCAGCAGCCATCCCTCGGGGGACGAGCAGTTCTTC. The chain uses TRBV5-1 and TRBJ2-1; the D gene is possibly TRBD2 (6 bases). CDR3 length: 13 residues. CDR1 and CDR2 (germline): SGHRS, YFSETQ. V gave up 4 bases and J gave up 10 bases, with 15 bases separating them. Combining the CDR3 with reference TRBV5-1 and TRBJ2-1 gives the whole variable domain KAGVTQTPRYLIKTRGQQVTLSCSPISGHRSVSWYQQTPGQGLQFLFEYFSETQRNKGNFPGRFSGRQFSNSRSEMNVSTLELGDSALYLCASSHPSGDEQFFGPGTRLTVL.

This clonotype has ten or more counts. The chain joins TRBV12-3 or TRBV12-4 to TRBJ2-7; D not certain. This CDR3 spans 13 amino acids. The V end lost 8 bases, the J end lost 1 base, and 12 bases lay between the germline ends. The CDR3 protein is CASSSTGSYEQYV. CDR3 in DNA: TGTGCCAGCTCCTCCACCGGATCCTACGAGCAGTACGTC.

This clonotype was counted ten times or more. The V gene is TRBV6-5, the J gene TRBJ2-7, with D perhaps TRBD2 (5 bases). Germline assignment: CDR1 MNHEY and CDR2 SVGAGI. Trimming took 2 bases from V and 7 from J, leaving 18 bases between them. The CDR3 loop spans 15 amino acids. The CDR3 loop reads CASSYNGEIAREQYF. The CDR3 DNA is TGTGCCAGCAGTTACAACGGGGAGATTGCGCGGGAGCAGTACTTC.

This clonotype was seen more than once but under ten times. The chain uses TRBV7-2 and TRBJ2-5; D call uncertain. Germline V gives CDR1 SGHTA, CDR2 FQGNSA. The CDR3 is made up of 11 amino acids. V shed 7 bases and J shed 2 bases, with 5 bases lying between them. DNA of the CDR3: TGTGCCAGCACCAGACAAGAGACCCAGTACTTC. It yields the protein CASTRQETQYF.

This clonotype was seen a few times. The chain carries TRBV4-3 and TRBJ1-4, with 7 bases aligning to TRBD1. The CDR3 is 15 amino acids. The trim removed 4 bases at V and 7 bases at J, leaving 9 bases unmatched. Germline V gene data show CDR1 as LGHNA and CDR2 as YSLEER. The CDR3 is CASSPADRKVEKLFF. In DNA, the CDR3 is TGCGCCAGCAGCCCTGCGGACAGGAAGGTTGAAAAACTGTTTTTT.

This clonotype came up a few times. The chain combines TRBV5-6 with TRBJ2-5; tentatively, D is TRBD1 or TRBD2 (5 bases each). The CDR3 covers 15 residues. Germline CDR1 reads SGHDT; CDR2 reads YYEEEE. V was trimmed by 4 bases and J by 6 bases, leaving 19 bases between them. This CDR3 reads CASSPPGTREKTQYF. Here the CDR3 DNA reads TGTGCCAGCAGCCCGCCCGGGACCCGTGAGAAGACCCAGTACTTC.

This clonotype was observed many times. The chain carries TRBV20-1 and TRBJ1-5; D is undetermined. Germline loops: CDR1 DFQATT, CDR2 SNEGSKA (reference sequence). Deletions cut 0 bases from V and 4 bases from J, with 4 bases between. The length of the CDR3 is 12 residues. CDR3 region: CSARDTNQPQHF. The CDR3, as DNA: TGCAGTGCTAGAGACACTAATCAGCCCCAGCATTTT.

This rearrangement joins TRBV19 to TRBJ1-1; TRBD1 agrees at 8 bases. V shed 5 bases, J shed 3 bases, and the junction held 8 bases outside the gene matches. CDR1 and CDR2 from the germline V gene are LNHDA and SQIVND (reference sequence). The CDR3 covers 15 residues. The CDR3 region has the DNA TGTGCCAGTAGTGATCAGGGGGCTGGGGACACTGAAGCTTTCTTT. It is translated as CASSDQGAGDTEAFF.

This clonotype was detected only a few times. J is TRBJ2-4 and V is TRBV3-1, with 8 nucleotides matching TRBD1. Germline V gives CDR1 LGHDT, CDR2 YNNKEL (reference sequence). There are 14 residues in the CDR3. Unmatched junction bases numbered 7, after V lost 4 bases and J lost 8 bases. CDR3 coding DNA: TGTGCCAGCAGCCGCCGACAGGGGATAGACATTCAGTACTTC. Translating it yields CASSRRQGIDIQYF.